Described below is a single T cell receptor beta chain sequence and its context. The data stem from a study of blood T cell repertoires in COVID-19. The overall study: Nucleic acid was either cDNA or gDNA, and it came from T cells, B-cell-depleted T cells, or PBMCs.

The CDR3 is 16 amino acids. CDR1 and CDR2 (germline): SGHVS, FNYEAQ. Trimming removed 2 bases from V and 5 bases from J, with 18 bases in between. In the authors' methods: Nucleated cell counts were estimated from reference gene primer amplification. Sequenced by immunoSEQ multiplex PCR; TCRdb stores in-frame clones only, minus some. V, J and clone size reflect that table, while D and trimming were determined from the DNA. The repertoire has 330,000 or so clones, about nine tenths of them found once; the top ten carry approximately 0.97%. This chain connects TRBV7-6 to TRBJ1-1; perhaps TRBD1 as D (5 bases). What was sequenced was PBMCs or T cells enriched from blood (not recorded which). The receptor was derived from a woman aged 25 to 39 who had been exposed to COVID-19. The CDR3 reads CASSLPPPGRGTEAFF. The CDR3 nucleotides read TGTGCCAGCAGCTTACCCCCACCAGGGAGGGGTACTGAAGCTTTCTTT.